The T cell receptor beta chain described here comes from a study of OX40 agonist ivuxolimab in advanced cancers. Study-wide background: A mean age of approximately 64 years, range roughly 20 to 79, was recorded, and about 83% were male.

Details on this clone: Antigen specificity is unknown. One end of the junction does not line up with germline, which may come from a read error.

Study-level results: In the 0.1-3.0 mg/kg groups, partial responders showed among the lowest expansion. Still undetermined is the antigen specificity of the expanded peripheral T cells.

Sequencing used immunoSEQ multiplex PCR; TCRdb keeps in-frame clones, though not all of them. The sample yields about 64,000 clones, around 80% seen once. The sequence came from an adult with an advanced solid tumor such as melanoma, head and neck, liver or kidney cancer. The input for sequencing was CD4+ or CD8+ T cells sorted from blood, taken in a trial of the OX40 agonist ivuxolimab.

The CDR3 here is CASGLITADTQYF. The CDR3 nucleotides read TGTGCCAGCGGCTTGATAACCGCAGATACGCAGTATTTT. The rearrangement links TRBV5-4 to TRBJ2-3; no clear D gene. CDR1 SGHNT and CDR2 YYREEE come from the germline V gene (reference sequence). The CDR3 extends over 13 amino acids.